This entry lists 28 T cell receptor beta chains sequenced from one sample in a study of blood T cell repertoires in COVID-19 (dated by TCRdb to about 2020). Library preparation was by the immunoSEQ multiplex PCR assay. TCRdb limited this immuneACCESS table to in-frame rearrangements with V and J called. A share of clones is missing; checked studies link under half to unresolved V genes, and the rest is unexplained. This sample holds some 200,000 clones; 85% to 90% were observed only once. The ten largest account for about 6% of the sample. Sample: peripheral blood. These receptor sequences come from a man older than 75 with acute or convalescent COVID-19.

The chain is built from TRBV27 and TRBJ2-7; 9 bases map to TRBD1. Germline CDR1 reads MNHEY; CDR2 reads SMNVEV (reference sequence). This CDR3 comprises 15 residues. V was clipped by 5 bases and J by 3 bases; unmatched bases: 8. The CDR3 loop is CASSVRQGGVYEQYV. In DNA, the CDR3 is TGTGCCAGCAGTGTACGACAGGGGGGAGTCTACGAGCAGTACGTC.

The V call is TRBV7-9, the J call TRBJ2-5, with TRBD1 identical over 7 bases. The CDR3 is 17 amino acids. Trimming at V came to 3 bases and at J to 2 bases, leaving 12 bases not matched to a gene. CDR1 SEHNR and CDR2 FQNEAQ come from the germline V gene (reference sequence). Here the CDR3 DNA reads TGTGCCAGCAGCTTGGGGAAACAGGGGATTATACAAGAGACCCAGTACTTC. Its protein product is CASSLGKQGIIQETQYF.

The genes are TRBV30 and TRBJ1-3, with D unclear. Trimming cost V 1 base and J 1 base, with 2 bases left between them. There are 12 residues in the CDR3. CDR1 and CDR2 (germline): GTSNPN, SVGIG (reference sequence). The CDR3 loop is CAWSASGNTIYF. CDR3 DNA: TGTGCCTGGAGTGCGTCTGGAAACACCATATATTTT.

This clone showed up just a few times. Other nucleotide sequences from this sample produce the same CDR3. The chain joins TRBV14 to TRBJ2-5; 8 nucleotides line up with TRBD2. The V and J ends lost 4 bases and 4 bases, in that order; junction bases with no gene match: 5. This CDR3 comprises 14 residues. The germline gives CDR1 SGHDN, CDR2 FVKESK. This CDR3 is CASSPGLAGETQYF. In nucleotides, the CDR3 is TGTGCCAGCAGCCCCGGTCTAGCGGGAGAGACCCAGTACTTC. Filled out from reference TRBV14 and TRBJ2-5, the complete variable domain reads EAGVTQFPSHSVIEKGQTVTLRCDPISGHDNLYWYRRVMGKEIKFLLHFVKESKQDESGMPNNRFLAERTGGTYSTLKVQPAELEDSGVYFCASSPGLAGETQYFGPGTRLLVL.

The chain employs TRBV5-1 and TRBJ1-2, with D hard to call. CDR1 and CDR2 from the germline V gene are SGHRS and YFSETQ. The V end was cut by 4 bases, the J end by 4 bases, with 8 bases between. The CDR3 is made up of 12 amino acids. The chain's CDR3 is CASSPPGYGYTF. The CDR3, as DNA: TGCGCCAGCAGCCCCCCCGGCTATGGCTACACCTTC.

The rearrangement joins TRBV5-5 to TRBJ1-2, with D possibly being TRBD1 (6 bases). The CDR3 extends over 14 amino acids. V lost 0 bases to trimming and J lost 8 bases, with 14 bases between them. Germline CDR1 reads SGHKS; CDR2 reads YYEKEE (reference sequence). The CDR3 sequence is CASSLGGTGSGYTF. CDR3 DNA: TGTGCCAGCAGCTTGGGGGGTACAGGGTCCGGCTACACCTTC.

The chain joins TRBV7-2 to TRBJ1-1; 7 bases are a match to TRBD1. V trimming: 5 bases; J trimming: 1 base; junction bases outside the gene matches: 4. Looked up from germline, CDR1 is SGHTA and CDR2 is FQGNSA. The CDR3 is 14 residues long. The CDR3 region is CASSAYRGNTEAFF. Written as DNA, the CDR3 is TGTGCCAGCAGCGCCTACAGGGGGAACACTGAAGCTTTCTTT.

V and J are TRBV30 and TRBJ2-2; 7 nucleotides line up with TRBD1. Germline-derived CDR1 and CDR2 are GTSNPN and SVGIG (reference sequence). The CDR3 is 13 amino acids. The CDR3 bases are TGTGGGGTTGAGGGGGCAAACACCGGGGAGCTGTTTTTT. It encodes CGVEGANTGELFF.

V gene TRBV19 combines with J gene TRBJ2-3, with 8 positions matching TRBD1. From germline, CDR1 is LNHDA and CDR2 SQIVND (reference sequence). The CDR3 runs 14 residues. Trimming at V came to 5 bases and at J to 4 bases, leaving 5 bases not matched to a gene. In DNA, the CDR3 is TGTGCCAGTAGTCTCCAGGGGGCCGCAGATACGCAGTATTTT. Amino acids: CASSLQGAADTQYF.

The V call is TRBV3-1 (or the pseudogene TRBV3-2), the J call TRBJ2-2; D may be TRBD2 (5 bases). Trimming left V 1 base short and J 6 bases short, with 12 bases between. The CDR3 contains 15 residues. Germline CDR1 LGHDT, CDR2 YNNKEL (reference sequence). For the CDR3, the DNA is TGTGCCAGCAGCCAAGTCCGGGATGGGGCCGGGGAGCTGTTTTTT. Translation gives CASSQVRDGAGELFF.

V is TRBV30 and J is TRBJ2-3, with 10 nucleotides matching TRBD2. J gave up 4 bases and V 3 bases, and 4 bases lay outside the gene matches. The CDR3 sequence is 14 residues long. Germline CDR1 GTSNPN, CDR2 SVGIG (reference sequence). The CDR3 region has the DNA TGTGCCTGGAGCCTAGCGGGAGCGGCAGATACGCAGTATTTT. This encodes CAWSLAGAADTQYF. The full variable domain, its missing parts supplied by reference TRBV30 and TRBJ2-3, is SQTIHQWPATLVQPVGSPLSLECTVEGTSNPNLYWYRQAAGRGLQLLFYSVGIGQISSEVPQNLSASRPQDRQFILSSKKLLLSDSGFYLCAWSLAGAADTQYFGPGTRLTVL.

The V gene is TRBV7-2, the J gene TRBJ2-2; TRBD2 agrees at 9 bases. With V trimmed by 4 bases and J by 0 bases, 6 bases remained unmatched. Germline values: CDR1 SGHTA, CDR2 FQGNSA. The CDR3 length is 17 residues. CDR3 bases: TGTGCCAGCAGCTACCGTCCTAGCGGGACGAACACCGGGGAGCTGTTTTTT. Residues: CASSYRPSGTNTGELFF.

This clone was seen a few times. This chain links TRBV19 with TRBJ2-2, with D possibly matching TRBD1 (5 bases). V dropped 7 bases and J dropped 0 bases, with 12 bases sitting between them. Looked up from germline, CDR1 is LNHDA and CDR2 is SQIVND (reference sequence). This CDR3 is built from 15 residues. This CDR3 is CASKTGHTNTGELFF. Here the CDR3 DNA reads TGTGCCAGTAAAACCGGACATACGAACACCGGGGAGCTGTTTTTT.

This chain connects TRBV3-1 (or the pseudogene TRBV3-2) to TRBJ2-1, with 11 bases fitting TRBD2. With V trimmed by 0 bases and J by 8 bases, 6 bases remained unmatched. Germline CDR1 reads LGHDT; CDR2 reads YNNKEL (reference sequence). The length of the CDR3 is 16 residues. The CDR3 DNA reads TGTGCCAGCAGCCAAGATTTAGCGGGAGGGCGCGATGAGCAGTTCTTC. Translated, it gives CASSQDLAGGRDEQFF.

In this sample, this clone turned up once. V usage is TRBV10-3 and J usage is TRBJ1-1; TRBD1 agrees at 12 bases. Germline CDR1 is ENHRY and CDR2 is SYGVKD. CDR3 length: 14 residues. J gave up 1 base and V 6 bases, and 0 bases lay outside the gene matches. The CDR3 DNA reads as TGTGCCATCAGGGGACAGGGGGCGAACACTGAAGCTTTCTTT. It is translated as CAIRGQGANTEAFF.

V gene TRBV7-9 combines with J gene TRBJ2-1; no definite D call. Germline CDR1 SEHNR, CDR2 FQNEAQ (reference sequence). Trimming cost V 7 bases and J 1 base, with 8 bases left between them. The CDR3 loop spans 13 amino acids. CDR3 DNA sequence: TGTGCCAGCACCCGGGTGTCCTACAATGAGCAGTTCTTC. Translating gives CASTRVSYNEQFF.

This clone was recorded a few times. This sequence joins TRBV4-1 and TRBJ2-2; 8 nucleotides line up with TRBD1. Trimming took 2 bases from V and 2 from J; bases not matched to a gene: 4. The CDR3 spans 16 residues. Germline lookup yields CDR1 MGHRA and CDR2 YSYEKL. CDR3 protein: CASSQYQGANTGELFF. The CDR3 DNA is TGCGCCAGCAGCCAATATCAGGGGGCCAACACCGGGGAGCTGTTTTTT.

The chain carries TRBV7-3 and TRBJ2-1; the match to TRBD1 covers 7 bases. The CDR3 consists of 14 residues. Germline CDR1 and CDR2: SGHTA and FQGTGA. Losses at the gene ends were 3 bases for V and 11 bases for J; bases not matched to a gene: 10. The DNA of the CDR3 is TGTGCCAGCAGCTTTCGACAGGGCGTCCCAAAGCAGTTCTTC. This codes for CASSFRQGVPKQFF. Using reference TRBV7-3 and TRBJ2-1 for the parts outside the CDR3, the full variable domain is GAGVSQTPSNKVTEKGKYVELRCDPISGHTALYWYRQSLGQGPEFLIYFQGTGAADDSGLPNDRFFAVRPEGSVSTLKIQRTERGDSAVYLCASSFRQGVPKQFFGPGTRLTVL.

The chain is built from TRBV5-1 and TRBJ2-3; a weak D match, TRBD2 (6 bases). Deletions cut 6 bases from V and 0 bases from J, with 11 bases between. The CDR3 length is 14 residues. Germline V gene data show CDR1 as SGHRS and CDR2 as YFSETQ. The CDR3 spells CASNLGGSTDTQYF. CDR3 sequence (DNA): TGCGCCAGCAATCTGGGGGGAAGCACAGATACGCAGTATTTT.

DNA of the CDR3: TGTGCCAGCAGCCGGGGGAGCTCTCGGCCCTACGAGCAGTACTTC. Translating it yields CASSRGSSRPYEQYF. The chain carries TRBV9 and TRBJ2-7; weak D call: TRBD2 (6 bases). Germline values: CDR1 SGDLS, CDR2 YYNGEE. The V end lost 4 bases, the J end lost 2 bases, and 16 bases lay between the germline ends. CDR3 length equals 15 residues.

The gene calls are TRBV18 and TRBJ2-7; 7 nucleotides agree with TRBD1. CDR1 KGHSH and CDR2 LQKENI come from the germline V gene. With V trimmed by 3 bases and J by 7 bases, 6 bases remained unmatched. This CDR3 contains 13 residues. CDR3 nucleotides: TGTGCCAGCTCACCGACAGGGCGAGGAGAGCAGTACTTC. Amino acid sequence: CASSPTGRGEQYF.

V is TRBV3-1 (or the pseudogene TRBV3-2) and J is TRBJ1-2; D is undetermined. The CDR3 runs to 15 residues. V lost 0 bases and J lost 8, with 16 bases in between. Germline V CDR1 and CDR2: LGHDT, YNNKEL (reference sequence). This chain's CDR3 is CASSQEPRTSLGYTF. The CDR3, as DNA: TGTGCCAGCAGCCAAGAGCCCCGGACTAGCTTGGGCTACACCTTC.

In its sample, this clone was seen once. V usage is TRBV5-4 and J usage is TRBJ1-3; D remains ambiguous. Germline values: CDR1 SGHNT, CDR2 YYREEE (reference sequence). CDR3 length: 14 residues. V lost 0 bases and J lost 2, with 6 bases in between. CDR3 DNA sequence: TGTGCCAGCAGCTTGGGTACTACTGGAAACACCATATATTTT. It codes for CASSLGTTGNTIYF.

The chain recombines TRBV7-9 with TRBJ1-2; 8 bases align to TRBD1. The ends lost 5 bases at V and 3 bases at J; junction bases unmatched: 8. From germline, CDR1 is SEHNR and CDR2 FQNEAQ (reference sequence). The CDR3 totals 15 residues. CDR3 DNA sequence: TGTGCCAGCAGCCCCGGACAGGGCCACTACTATGGCTACACCTTC. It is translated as CASSPGQGHYYGYTF. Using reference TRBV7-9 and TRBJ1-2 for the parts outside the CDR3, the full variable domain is DTGVSQNPRHKITKRGQNVTFRCDPISEHNRLYWYRQTLGQGPEFLTYFQNEAQLEKSRLLSDRFSAERPKGSFSTLEIQRTEQGDSAMYLCASSPGQGHYYGYTFGSGTRLTVV.

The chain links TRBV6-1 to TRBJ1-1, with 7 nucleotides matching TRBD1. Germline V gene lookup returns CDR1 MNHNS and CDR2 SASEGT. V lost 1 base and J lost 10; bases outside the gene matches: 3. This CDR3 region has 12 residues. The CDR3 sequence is CASSEVAGGAFF. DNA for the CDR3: TGTGCCAGCAGTGAAGTCGCAGGGGGAGCTTTCTTT.

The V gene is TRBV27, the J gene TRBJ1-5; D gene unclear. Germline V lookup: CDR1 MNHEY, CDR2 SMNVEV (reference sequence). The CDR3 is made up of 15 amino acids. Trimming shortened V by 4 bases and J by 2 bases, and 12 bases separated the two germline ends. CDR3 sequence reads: CASSSVGGGNQPQHF. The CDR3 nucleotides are TGTGCCAGCAGTTCGGTGGGAGGAGGCAATCAGCCCCAGCATTTT.

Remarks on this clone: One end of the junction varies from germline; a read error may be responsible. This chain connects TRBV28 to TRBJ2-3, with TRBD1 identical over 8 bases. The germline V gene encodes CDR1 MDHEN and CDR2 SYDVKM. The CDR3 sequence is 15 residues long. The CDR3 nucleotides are TGTGCCAGCAGTTACCGGACAGGGAGCAGAGATACGCAGTATTTT. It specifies CASSYRTGSRDTQYF. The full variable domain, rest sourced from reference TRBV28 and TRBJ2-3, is DVKVTQSSRYLVKRTGEKVFLECVQDMDHENMFWYRQDPGLGLRLIYFSYDVKMKEKGDIPEGYSVSREKKERFSLILESASTNQTSMYLCASSYRTGSRDTQYFGPGTRLTVL.

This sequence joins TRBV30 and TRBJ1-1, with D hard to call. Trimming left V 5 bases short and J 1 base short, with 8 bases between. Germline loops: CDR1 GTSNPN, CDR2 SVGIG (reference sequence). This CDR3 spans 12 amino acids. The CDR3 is CAWAYTNTEAFF. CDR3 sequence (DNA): TGTGCCTGGGCCTATACGAACACTGAAGCTTTCTTT.